This TCR beta chain was documented in a study of Ad26.COV2.S vaccination and SARS-CoV-2 variants. Study context: Within the COV1001 Ad26.COV2.S trial arm, the donor was enrolled. Ad26.COV2.S shots went into the muscle once or twice, 56 days apart.

Repertoires were generated with immunoSEQ multiplex PCR, while TCRdb's copy carries only in-frame clones and drops some. The sample lists 440,000 or so clones; 80% to 95% were seen once. Comments on this clone: The antigen remains unidentified.

Stated treatment: about 20 received Ad26.COV2.S at low or high dose, single or two shots; roughly five received placebo; per-sample allocation not given. After the first vaccine or placebo injection, samples were drawn on day 63. Germline V gene sequence: CDR1 MNHEY, CDR2 SVGAGI. This CDR3 is built from 13 residues. V lost 6 bases to trimming and J lost 8 bases, with 13 bases between them. Findings of the study overall: Vaccinees displayed broader spike-specific TCR repertoires than placebo recipients.

Sequenced here: peripheral blood, sampled in a trial of Ad26.COV2.S vaccine versus placebo. The rearrangement links TRBV6-5 to TRBJ1-4, with D possibly TRBD1 on 5 matching bases. This TCR was recovered from a person between 18 and 60 years old who received the Ad26.COV2.S COVID-19 vaccine or a placebo. The CDR3 sequence: CASRRGAREKLFF. The DNA for the CDR3 is TGTGCCAGCAGGAGGGGAGCGCGGGAAAAACTGTTTTTT.